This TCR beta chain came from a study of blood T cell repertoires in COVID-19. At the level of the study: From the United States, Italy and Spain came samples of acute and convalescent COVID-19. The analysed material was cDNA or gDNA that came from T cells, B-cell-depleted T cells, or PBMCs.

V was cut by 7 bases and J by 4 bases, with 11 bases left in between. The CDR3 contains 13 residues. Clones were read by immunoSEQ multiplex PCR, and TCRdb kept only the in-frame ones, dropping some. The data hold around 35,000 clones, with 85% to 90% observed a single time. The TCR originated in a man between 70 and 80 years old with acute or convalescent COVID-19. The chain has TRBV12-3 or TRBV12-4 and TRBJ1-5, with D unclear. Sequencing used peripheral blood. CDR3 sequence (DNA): TGTGCCAGCAACGTGCGATTTAATCAGCCCCAGCATTTT. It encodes CASNVRFNQPQHF.